These 25 T cell receptor beta chains came from one sample sequenced in a study of blood T cell repertoires in COVID-19 (dated by TCRdb to the early 2020s). Libraries came from the immunoSEQ multiplex PCR assay. TCRdb took this table from immuneACCESS and kept in-frame rearrangements with V and J called. Such tables lack part of the clones; where checked against another copy, unresolved V genes explain under half of the gap, and the rest is unexplained. Within this sample are roughly 120,000 clones, with 70% to 90% of them counted one time only. Of the sample, around 5.1% is held by the ten largest clones. Source material: peripheral blood. These receptors all stem from a human donor in a cohort sampled during active COVID-19.

For the CDR3, the DNA is TGTGCCAGCAGCCCGCGACAGGGGGGGAACACTGAAGCTTTCTTT. Residues: CASSPRQGGNTEAFF. The V and J genes are TRBV13 and TRBJ1-1; the match to TRBD1 covers 9 bases. CDR1 and CDR2 from the germline V gene are PRHDT and FYEKMQ (reference sequence). There are 15 residues in the CDR3. After removal of 5 bases from V and 1 base from J, the junction contained 5 bases not matched to a gene.

The gene calls are TRBV6-5 and TRBJ2-5, with D perhaps matching TRBD2 (5 bases). V was shortened by 5 bases and J by 5 bases, with 12 bases between the two germline ends. In germline, CDR1 is MNHEY, CDR2 SVGAGI. The CDR3 is made up of 13 amino acids. CDR3 nucleotide sequence: TGTGCCAGCAGTCCAGGACTGGGGGAGACCCAGTACTTC. As protein: CASSPGLGETQYF.

The chain employs TRBV3-1 (or the pseudogene TRBV3-2) and TRBJ1-4; TRBD1 agrees at 10 bases. The CDR3 has 15 amino acids. Germline CDR1 reads LGHDT; CDR2 reads YNNKEL (reference sequence). V shed 4 bases, J shed 8 bases, and the junction held 7 bases outside the gene matches. CDR3 bases: TGTGCCAGCAGCCGGACAGGGGGAGGTGGAGAAAAACTGTTTTTT. It specifies CASSRTGGGGEKLFF.

This rearrangement joins TRBV13 to TRBJ2-7; possible D gene TRBD1, 6 bases. Looked up from germline, CDR1 is PRHDT and CDR2 is FYEKMQ (reference sequence). Between the trimmed V and J ends, which lost 8 bases and 2 bases, there was a span of 28 bases. The CDR3 has 18 residues. DNA of the CDR3: TGTGCCAGCGCTAGACCGAGGTTTGGACAGTCGGGGACCTACGAGCAGTACTTC. Its translation: CASARPRFGQSGTYEQYF.

This sequence joins TRBV21-1 and TRBJ2-7; TRBD2 is the table's D call and was not checked against the DNA. TRBV21-1 is a documented pseudogene. The CDR3 is 16 amino acids. The CDR3 sequence: CASSKRGSGGSYEQYF. CDR3 DNA: TGTGCCAGCAGCAAGAGGGGAAGCGGGGGCTCCTACGAGCAGTACTTC.

The chain couples TRBV18 to TRBJ1-2; tentatively, D is TRBD1 (6 bases). The CDR3 consists of 14 residues. Germline lookup yields CDR1 KGHSH and CDR2 LQKENI. The ends were cut back, 3 bases at V and 4 bases at J, with 12 bases in the middle. The CDR3 bases are TGTGCCAGCTCACCCGAGGACAGACTCTATGGCTACACCTTC. It codes for CASSPEDRLYGYTF.

CDR3 protein: CAISLLDPGQGTSSPLHF. CDR3 bases: TGTGCCATCAGCCTCCTAGATCCTGGACAGGGGACGAGTTCACCCCTCCACTTT. This chain connects TRBV10-3 to TRBJ1-6; 9 nucleotides match TRBD1. The V gene's germline CDR1 is ENHRY and CDR2 SYGVKD. V lost 6 bases, J lost 9 bases, and 18 bases stayed unmatched. This CDR3 comprises 18 residues.

V gene TRBV27 combines with J gene TRBJ2-1; TRBD2 aligns across 14 bases. CDR3 length: 15 amino acids. Per germline, CDR1 MNHEY and CDR2 SMNVEV (reference sequence). V dropped 8 bases and J dropped 9; count of bases not matched to a gene: 9. The CDR3 bases are TGTGCCAGCTCCGACGGGACTAGCGGGAGACCTGAGCAGTTCTTC. Its translation is CASSDGTSGRPEQFF.

The chain carries TRBV11-3 and TRBJ2-1, with TRBD2 as a possible D gene (7 bases). CDR3 length: 13 amino acids. V was trimmed by 1 base and J by 9 bases, leaving 10 bases between them. Germline V gene sequence: CDR1 SGHNT, CDR2 YENEEA. CDR3 bases: TGTGCCAGCAGCTTAGCGGGGGGCGGTGAGCAGTTCTTC. Translated: CASSLAGGGEQFF.

The rearrangement uses TRBV6-1 and TRBJ1-4, with no clear D. Germline-derived CDR1 and CDR2 are MNHNS and SASEGT. The CDR3 contains 15 residues. Trimming took off 0 bases at V and 10 bases at J, with 15 bases between the two ends. The DNA for the CDR3 is TGTGCCAGCAGTGAAGCGCTCGGGAGGTCTGGAAAACTGTTTTTT. Translating gives CASSEALGRSGKLFF.

J is TRBJ2-3 and V is TRBV4-3, with TRBD1 matching over 7 bases. Germline-derived CDR1 and CDR2 are LGHNA and YSLEER. The V segment lost 0 bases and the J segment 0 bases; nucleotides outside the gene matches: 3. This CDR3 has 16 amino acids. The CDR3 protein is CASSQEGQISTDTQYF. Written as DNA, the CDR3 is TGCGCCAGCAGCCAAGAGGGACAGATTAGCACAGATACGCAGTATTTT.

The sample holds a few counts of this clone. The chain is built from TRBV14 and TRBJ1-2; 8 positions match TRBD1. Germline CDR1 is SGHDN and CDR2 is FVKESK. With 1 base clipped from V and 2 bases from J, the junction kept 3 bases outside the gene matches. CDR3 length equals 15 residues. This CDR3 reads CASSQARQGNYGYTF. CDR3 DNA sequence: TGTGCCAGCAGCCAAGCCCGACAGGGGAACTATGGCTACACCTTC.

V and J are TRBV27 and TRBJ2-3; 7 bases are shared with TRBD2. There are 14 residues in the CDR3. After removal of 10 bases from V and 6 bases from J, the junction contained 13 bases not matched to a gene. The germline CDR1 and CDR2 sequences are MNHEY and SMNVEV (reference sequence). CDR3 loop: CATQRDAGGDTQYF. CDR3 DNA sequence: TGTGCCACCCAGCGGGACGCTGGTGGTGATACGCAGTATTTT.

This rearrangement joins TRBV5-4 to TRBJ2-3; 8 bases agree with TRBD2. J lost 0 bases, V lost 4 bases, and 10 bases had no gene match. Looked up from germline, CDR1 is SGHNT and CDR2 is YYREEE (reference sequence). This CDR3 region has 17 residues. The CDR3 region has the DNA TGTGCCAGCAGCCCCATCCTAGCGGGCCCTAGCACAGATACGCAGTATTTT. It encodes CASSPILAGPSTDTQYF.

The chain is built from TRBV19 and TRBJ2-7; D is perhaps TRBD1 (6 bases). Germline CDR1 and CDR2: LNHDA and SQIVND (reference sequence). V was cut by 3 bases and J by 0 bases, with 12 bases left in between. The CDR3 is 15 residues long. The CDR3 bases are TGTGCCAGTAGTATTGGGGGCAGACCCTCCTACGAGCAGTACTTC. Amino acids: CASSIGGRPSYEQYF. The variable domain in full, with the rest retrieved from reference TRBV19 and TRBJ2-7, is DGGITQSPKYLFRKEGQNVTLSCEQNLNHDAMYWYRQDPGQGLRLIYYSQIVNDFQKGDIAEGYSVSREKKESFPLTVTSAQKNPTAFYLCASSIGGRPSYEQYFGPGTRLTVT.

This chain uses TRBV11-3 with TRBJ2-2, with a weak D call TRBD2 (6 bases). V was trimmed by 5 bases and J by 7 bases, leaving 17 bases between them. Per germline, CDR1 SGHNT and CDR2 YENEEA. The CDR3 contains 15 residues. CDR3 in DNA: TGTGCCAGCAGCCCTCGCGGGGCTTCGAGCGGGGAGCTGTTTTTT. It codes for CASSPRGASSGELFF.

This clone was seen a single time. The chain is built from TRBV15 and TRBJ2-5; D is uncertain. Germline V gene lookup returns CDR1 LNHNV and CDR2 YYDKDF (reference sequence). Trimming removed 0 bases from V and 4 bases from J, with 6 bases in between. This CDR3 has 13 residues. CDR3 sequence reads: CATSRDPVETQYF. DNA of the CDR3: TGTGCCACCAGCAGAGATCCGGTAGAGACCCAGTACTTC.

The chain links TRBV5-1 to TRBJ2-2, with D hard to call. CDR3 length equals 16 residues. V was shortened by 0 bases and J by 2 bases, with 11 bases between the two germline ends. Germline-derived CDR1 and CDR2 are SGHRS and YFSETQ. The CDR3 loop is CASSLESGSNTGELFF. CDR3 coding DNA: TGCGCCAGCAGCTTGGAATCCGGGTCCAACACCGGGGAGCTGTTTTTT.

This sequence joins TRBV6-7 and TRBJ2-1; D perhaps matches TRBD1 (6 bases). TRBV6-7 is an ORF; its function is uncertain. CDR3 length: 18 amino acids. Trimming stripped 0 bases from V and 7 bases from J, with 22 bases between. DNA of the CDR3: TGTGCCAGCAGTTACTCGACTCCACAGGGCGGCCGCGGGAATGAGCAGTTCTTC. Translated, it gives CASSYSTPQGGRGNEQFF.

The rearrangement links TRBV16 to TRBJ1-1, with a possible D match to TRBD1 (5 bases). The CDR3 is 14 residues long. V lost 3 bases, J lost 5 bases, and 13 bases lay in between. The germline V gene has CDR1 KGHSY and CDR2 FQNENV. CDR3 region: CASSQGGGDTEAFF. The CDR3 DNA reads TGTGCCAGCAGCCAGGGTGGGGGGGATACTGAAGCTTTCTTT.

This rearrangement joins TRBV11-2 to TRBJ1-2; D is ambiguous. The CDR3 covers 14 residues. Trimming pared 0 bases from V and 2 bases from J, leaving 7 bases between. Germline loops: CDR1 SGHAT, CDR2 FQNNGV. The CDR3 loop is CASSLEPGNYGYTF. In DNA, the CDR3 is TGTGCCAGCAGCTTAGAGCCGGGGAACTATGGCTACACCTTC.

This sequence joins TRBV19 and TRBJ1-4; 8 nucleotides match TRBD1. The trim removed 8 bases at V and 8 bases at J, leaving 7 bases unmatched. Germline V lookup: CDR1 LNHDA, CDR2 SQIVND (reference sequence). The CDR3 runs 13 residues. The CDR3 is CASSDRVFEKLFF. In DNA, the CDR3 is TGTGCCAGTTCGGACAGGGTCTTCGAAAAACTGTTTTTT.

The CDR3 reads CASSDVSGVRYNEQFF. The CDR3 DNA is TGCGCCAGCAGTGACGTTAGCGGGGTCCGCTACAATGAGCAGTTCTTC. The chain has TRBV10-2 and TRBJ2-1; 8 bases map to TRBD2. Trimming took 3 bases from V and 3 from J; bases not matched to a gene: 7. CDR1 and CDR2 (germline): WSHSY, SAAADI. This CDR3 region has 16 residues.

This clone was recorded only once. The V and J genes are TRBV3-1 (or the pseudogene TRBV3-2) and TRBJ2-5; D might be TRBD2 (6 bases). V lost 2 bases, J lost 5 bases, and 15 bases lay in between. Germline V gene lookup returns CDR1 LGHDT and CDR2 YNNKEL (reference sequence). The CDR3 has 15 residues. For the CDR3, the DNA is TGTGCCAGCAGCCAATCCCTTGGGGGGATGGAGACCCAGTACTTC. Translating it yields CASSQSLGGMETQYF.

V and J are TRBV27 and TRBJ2-7, with 8 nucleotides matching TRBD1. In germline, CDR1 is MNHEY, CDR2 SMNVEV (reference sequence). V lost 2 bases, J lost 0 bases, and 6 bases stayed unmatched. The CDR3 consists of 16 residues. The CDR3 nucleotides are TGTGCCAGCAGTTTAGTTGGGACAGGACCCTCCTACGAGCAGTACTTC. Translated: CASSLVGTGPSYEQYF.